Following are 25 T cell receptor beta chains from one sample sequenced in a study of CD8 T cells in Susac syndrome. Reverse transcription of roughly 0.5 to 1 ug RNA was carried out with random hexamers. TCRdb re-called the immunoSEQ multiplex PCR reads through MiXCR, storing one row per CDR3 protein. The sample lists more than 150,000 distinct CDR3 sequences; approximately 95% were seen once. Sequenced material: CD8+ T cells from PBMCs. The receptor set was obtained from a human donor with Susac syndrome.

The chain employs TRBV3-1 and TRBJ1-1; D gene ambiguous. CDR3 size: 12 residues. CDR1 LGHDT and CDR2 YNNKEL come from the germline V gene (reference sequence). Trimming left V 1 base short and J 7 bases short, with 7 bases between. CDR3 in DNA: TGTGCCAGCAGCCAAGTTGAGAGTGAAGCTTTCTTT. It codes for CASSQVESEAFF.

The chain couples TRBV4-1 to TRBJ2-5; D is uncertain. The CDR3 totals 15 residues. Germline CDR1 reads MGHRA; CDR2 reads YSYEKL. V lost 1 base to trimming and J lost 3 bases, with 12 bases between them. The CDR3 protein is CASSQVVGPKETQYF. In nucleotides, the CDR3 is TGCGCCAGCAGCCAAGTTGTCGGGCCAAAAGAGACCCAGTACTTC.

This clonotype was observed once. The J gene is TRBJ2-5, the V gene TRBV28; D gene ambiguous. The length of the CDR3 is 12 residues. Per the germline V gene, CDR1 is MDHEN and CDR2 is SYDVKM. Trimming shortened V by 3 bases and J by 5 bases, and 7 bases separated the two germline ends. CDR3 residues: CASSFSLETQYF. CDR3 nucleotides: TGTGCCAGCAGTTTTAGCTTGGAGACCCAGTACTTC. The full variable domain, its missing parts supplied by reference TRBV28 and TRBJ2-5, is DVKVTQSSRYLVKRTGEKVFLECVQDMDHENMFWYRQDPGLGLRLIYFSYDVKMKEKGDIPEGYSVSREKKERFSLILESASTNQTSMYLCASSFSLETQYFGPGTRLLVL.

Written as DNA, the CDR3 is TGCAGTGCTAGGCTAGCTAGGTACGAGCAGTACTTC. It encodes CSARLARYEQYF. This chain links TRBV20-1 with TRBJ2-7; weak D call: TRBD2 (5 bases). Deletions cut 3 bases from V and 4 bases from J, with 10 bases between. The CDR3 runs to 12 residues. Germline loops: CDR1 DFQATT, CDR2 SNEGSKA (reference sequence).

The chain is built from TRBV7-9 and TRBJ2-1, with 10 bases lining up with TRBD2. The CDR3 extends over 13 amino acids. The trim removed 4 bases at V and 7 bases at J, leaving 1 base unmatched. Germline V gene sequence: CDR1 SEHNR, CDR2 FQNEAQ (reference sequence). DNA for the CDR3: TGTGCCAGCAGCTCTAGCGGGGGTAATGAGCAGTTCTTC. Protein sequence: CASSSSGGNEQFF.

There are a few counts of this clonotype. V gene TRBV28 combines with J gene TRBJ2-7; D is possibly TRBD2 (5 bases). This CDR3 has 12 amino acids. The germline V gene encodes CDR1 MDHEN and CDR2 SYDVKM. Trimming removed 6 bases at V and 3 bases at J, with 9 bases between. The CDR3 nucleotides are TGTGCCAGCAGGCACGGACTCTACGAGCAGTACTTC. It encodes CASRHGLYEQYF.

The CDR3 here is CATSDHMEDTQYF. The CDR3 DNA reads as TGTGCCACCAGTGATCATATGGAGGATACGCAGTATTTT. The chain employs TRBV24-1 and TRBJ2-3; no clear D gene. The V gene's germline CDR1 is KGHDR and CDR2 SFDVKD. The CDR3 sequence is 13 residues long. Trimming removed 3 bases from V and 6 bases from J, with 9 bases in between.

This clonotype has only one observation. The rearrangement uses TRBV2 and TRBJ1-6; no definite D call. This CDR3 has 16 amino acids. From germline, CDR1 is SNHLY and CDR2 FYNNEI. The V gene lost 3 bases and the J gene lost 0 bases, with 9 bases spanning the gap. CDR3 DNA: TGTGCCAGCAGTGATGTTGGCGGCTCCTATAATTCACCCCTCCACTTT. Its translation: CASSDVGGSYNSPLHF.

The V and J genes are TRBV18 and TRBJ1-1, with a weak D call TRBD1 (5 bases). The CDR3 is made up of 13 amino acids. V was clipped by 5 bases and J by 7 bases, with 14 bases between them. Germline V gene data show CDR1 as KGHSH and CDR2 as LQKENI. The CDR3 loop is CASSSGSALEAFF. The CDR3 bases are TGTGCCAGCTCATCAGGGTCGGCACTTGAAGCTTTCTTT.

The chain has TRBV12-3 or TRBV12-4 and TRBJ1-1, with D perhaps TRBD1 (5 bases). The CDR3 sequence is 14 residues long. V was shortened by 6 bases and J by 1 base, with 12 bases between the two germline ends. CDR3 DNA: TGTGCCAGCAGACTTCAGACAGCGAACACTGAAGCTTTCTTT. This gives the protein CASRLQTANTEAFF.

The V gene is TRBV6-5, the J gene TRBJ2-2, with no clear D. CDR1 MNHEY and CDR2 SVGAGI come from the germline V gene. The CDR3 has 16 residues. Trimming cost V 3 bases and J 0 bases, with 11 bases left between them. CDR3 protein: CASSYETHTNTGELFF. CDR3 coding DNA: TGTGCCAGCAGTTATGAGACACACACGAACACCGGGGAGCTGTTTTTT.

The count of this clonotype is one. The V and J genes are TRBV30 and TRBJ2-5; D is perhaps TRBD1 (6 bases). The germline V gene has CDR1 GTSNPN and CDR2 SVGIG (reference sequence). The CDR3 runs to 13 residues. V dropped 5 bases and J dropped 1 base, with 11 bases sitting between them. The CDR3 reads CAWAPDSQETQYF. The CDR3 DNA reads TGTGCCTGGGCCCCGGACAGCCAAGAGACCCAGTACTTC.

V usage is TRBV6-6 and J usage is TRBJ2-4; no reliable D call. The germline V gene has CDR1 MNHNY and CDR2 SVGAGI (reference sequence). The V end was cut by 2 bases, the J end by 3 bases, with 8 bases between. This CDR3 has 14 residues. CDR3: CASSYEASKNIQYF. The CDR3 region has the DNA TGTGCCAGCAGTTACGAGGCTAGCAAAAACATTCAGTACTTC.

The chain employs TRBV14 and TRBJ1-2; perhaps TRBD1 as D (5 bases). The germline V gene has CDR1 SGHDN and CDR2 FVKESK. V lost 0 bases to trimming and J lost 4 bases, with 9 bases between them. The CDR3 length is 14 residues. This chain's CDR3 is CASSQEGLFYGYTF. In DNA, the CDR3 is TGTGCCAGCAGCCAAGAGGGACTTTTCTATGGCTACACCTTC. The full variable domain, completed using reference TRBV14 and TRBJ1-2, is EAGVTQFPSHSVIEKGQTVTLRCDPISGHDNLYWYRRVMGKEIKFLLHFVKESKQDESGMPNNRFLAERTGGTYSTLKVQPAELEDSGVYFCASSQEGLFYGYTFGSGTRLTVV.

CDR3 sequence reads: CASSLGLAGEQFF. The CDR3, as DNA: TGTGCCAGCAGTTTAGGACTAGCGGGGGAGCAGTTCTTC. This chain uses TRBV12-3 or TRBV12-4 with TRBJ2-1; 11 nucleotides match TRBD2. This CDR3 has 13 amino acids. J gave up 10 bases and V 1 base, and 0 bases lay outside the gene matches.

The chain couples TRBV9 to TRBJ2-7, with 7 bases aligning to TRBD2. Germline V gene data show CDR1 as SGDLS and CDR2 as YYNGEE. The CDR3 is 14 residues long. V lost 3 bases and J lost 6; bases outside the gene matches: 9. CDR3 loop: CASSDGEGFGEQYF. Here the CDR3 DNA reads TGTGCCAGCAGCGACGGGGAGGGTTTTGGCGAGCAGTACTTC.

V gene TRBV20-1 combines with J gene TRBJ2-5, with D perhaps TRBD1 (6 bases). This CDR3 contains 12 residues. The V and J ends lost 0 bases and 10 bases respectively, with 12 bases between them. The V gene's germline CDR1 is DFQATT and CDR2 SNEGSKA (reference sequence). The CDR3 protein is CSARDHRDIQYF. In DNA, the CDR3 is TGCAGTGCTAGAGACCACAGGGATATCCAGTACTTC.

This clonotype was detected only once. The genes are TRBV3-1 and TRBJ2-4; possible D gene TRBD2, 6 bases. CDR1 is LGHDT and CDR2 is YNNKEL in the germline V gene (reference sequence). V was cut by 3 bases and J by 6 bases, with 12 bases left in between. This CDR3 is 14 amino acids long. The CDR3 DNA is TGTGCCAGCAGCCAGGAGGGGACGGCAAACATTCAGTACTTC. This sequence encodes CASSQEGTANIQYF.

This chain links TRBV13 with TRBJ1-4; possible D gene TRBD1, 5 bases. This CDR3 comprises 15 residues. The V end was cut by 5 bases, the J end by 3 bases, with 13 bases between. The germline gives CDR1 PRHDT, CDR2 FYEKMQ (reference sequence). The CDR3 DNA sequence: TGTGCCAGCAGCGGGCAAAGGGGTTCTAATGAAAAACTGTTTTTT. This gives the protein CASSGQRGSNEKLFF.

V usage is TRBV19 and J usage is TRBJ2-2, with 14 bases identical to TRBD2. V shed 5 bases, J shed 5 bases, and the junction held 7 bases outside the gene matches. CDR3 length: 17 amino acids. Germline values: CDR1 LNHDA, CDR2 SQIVND (reference sequence). Here the CDR3 DNA reads TGTGCCAGTAGTTTCGGACTAGCGGGAGGAAAAACCGGGGAGCTGTTTTTT. Translation: CASSFGLAGGKTGELFF. Full variable domain (outside the CDR3, taken from reference TRBV19 and TRBJ2-2): DGGITQSPKYLFRKEGQNVTLSCEQNLNHDAMYWYRQDPGQGLRLIYYSQIVNDFQKGDIAEGYSVSREKKESFPLTVTSAQKNPTAFYLCASSFGLAGGKTGELFFGEGSRLTVL.

In its sample, this clonotype was seen once. J is TRBJ2-2 and V is TRBV24-1; no firm D call. The length of the CDR3 is 14 residues. CDR1 and CDR2 (germline): KGHDR, SFDVKD. Trimming stripped 3 bases from V and 6 bases from J, with 10 bases between. CDR3 nucleotides: TGTGCCACCAGTGATAGGGATTTTCCCGGGGAGCTGTTTTTT. Residues: CATSDRDFPGELFF.

The chain joins TRBV24-1 to TRBJ1-1; a possible D gene is TRBD1 (6 bases). The CDR3 runs 18 residues. Deletions cut 1 base from V and 1 base from J, with 18 bases between. In germline, CDR1 is KGHDR, CDR2 SFDVKD. CDR3 bases: TGTGCCACCAGTGATTTACGGCCGGGGGGCAGGGCGAACACTGAAGCTTTCTTT. Encoded protein: CATSDLRPGGRANTEAFF.

This chain connects TRBV15 to TRBJ1-5, with 7 bases that match TRBD1. V gave up 0 bases and J gave up 1 base; unmatched junction bases: 3. CDR1 is LNHNV, CDR2 YYDKDF, per germline (reference sequence). CDR3 size: 16 residues. In DNA form, the CDR3 reads TGTGCCACCAGCAGAGAAAGGGACAGAAGCAATCAGCCCCAGCATTTT. Its translation: CATSRERDRSNQPQHF.

This clonotype was counted a few times. The chain has TRBV9 and TRBJ2-1, with D uncertain. The germline V gene encodes CDR1 SGDLS and CDR2 YYNGEE. Trimming stripped 0 bases from V and 0 bases from J, with 4 bases between. This CDR3 is built from 14 residues. In nucleotides, the CDR3 is TGTGCCAGCAGCGTAGGTGGCTCCTACAATGAGCAGTTCTTC. It specifies CASSVGGSYNEQFF.

V usage is TRBV4-2 and J usage is TRBJ2-1; 7 bases fit TRBD2. The CDR3 sequence is 15 residues long. The ends lost 0 bases at V and 6 bases at J; junction bases unmatched: 5. CDR1 is LGHNA and CDR2 is YNFKEQ in the germline V gene. CDR3 DNA: TGTGCCAGCAGCCAAGAGGGACTACGGGGCAATGAGCAGTTCTTC. It specifies CASSQEGLRGNEQFF.